This T cell receptor beta chain was sequenced in a study of blood T cell repertoires in COVID-19. At the level of the study: The samples span acute and convalescent COVID-19 from the United States, Italy and Spain. From T cells, B-cell-depleted T cells, or PBMCs came the material, which was cDNA or gDNA.

Under the authors' procedure: Nucleated cell number was recorded as an estimate derived from reference gene primer amplification. Using immunoSEQ multiplex PCR, the repertoire was profiled, and TCRdb retains in-frame clones only, with some absent. That table gives V, J and clone size, and the DNA gave D and trimming. The sample yields 150,000 to 200,000 clones, about 88% seen once. Per the germline V gene, CDR1 is SQVTM and CDR2 is ANQGSEA. Trimming removed 7 bases from V and 4 bases from J, with 10 bases in between. The CDR3 has 11 residues. The genes are TRBV29-1 and TRBJ1-1, with TRBD1 as a possible D gene (6 bases). The source is a man between 18 and 35 years old with acute or convalescent COVID-19. Specimen: peripheral blood. The CDR3: CSADRTTEAFF. CDR3 in DNA: TGCAGCGCCGACAGGACCACTGAAGCTTTCTTT.